Listed below are T cell receptor beta chains from one sample, sequenced in a study of T cells in localized non-small cell lung cancer. Using immunoSEQ multiplex PCR, the repertoire was profiled, and TCRdb retains in-frame clones only, with some absent. Among approximately 1,500 clones listed, around 22% were seen once. The sequences come from lung tumor tissue, collected before any cancer treatment. The receptors here all came from a man between 40 and 70 years old with stage III squamous cell lung carcinoma. CDR3s include the opening cysteine and the closing phenylalanine or tryptophan. The order of the fields is J gene, V gene, clone size, D gene, CDR3 DNA, CDR3 protein. The D gene is left open where the match is weak. Size tells how often a clone was seen (once, few, many) or the class of an expanded clone, and some rows leave it out.

J gene: TRBJ1-1
V gene: TRBV6-8
clone size: NA
D gene: NA
CDR3 DNA: TGTGCCAGCAGTTACACACAGACCACTGAAGCTTTCTTT
CDR3 protein: CASSYTQTTEAFF

J gene: TRBJ2-5
V gene: TRBV18
clone size: NA
D gene: NA
CDR3 DNA: TGTGCCAGCTCACCCGGCCTAACTCTCGATTTGCCCCAGTACTTC
CDR3 protein: CASSPGLTLDLPQYF

J gene: TRBJ2-7
V gene: TRBV14
clone size: NA
D gene: NA
CDR3 DNA: TGTGCCAGCAGCGCTTCCAGGGTCGAGCAGTACTTC
CDR3 protein: CASSASRVEQYF

J gene: TRBJ1-1
V gene: TRBV6-8
clone size: NA
D gene: NA
CDR3 DNA: TGTGCCAGCAGGGAGGACAGTGGGTTCGCTGAAGCTTTCTTT
CDR3 protein: CASREDSGFAEAFF

J gene: TRBJ1-1
V gene: TRBV11-3
clone size: medium-sized
D gene: NA
CDR3 DNA: TGTGCCAGCAGCCAAGTTACAGTGAACACTGAAGCTTTCTTT
CDR3 protein: CASSQVTVNTEAFF

J gene: TRBJ1-5
V gene: TRBV28
clone size: few
D gene: TRBD1
CDR3 DNA: TGTGCCAGCAGTCAAGACAGGGCAGGTCGGCCCCAGCATTTT
CDR3 protein: CASSQDRAGRPQHF

J gene: TRBJ1-2
V gene: TRBV4-1
clone size: few
D gene: NA
CDR3 DNA: TGCGCCAGCAGCCAAGATAGCGGGGTATACTATGGCTACACCTTC
CDR3 protein: CASSQDSGVYYGYTF

J gene: TRBJ2-3
V gene: TRBV7-7
clone size: few
D gene: TRBD2
CDR3 DNA: TGTGCCAGCAGCCAAGCGGGAGCTGGGGATACGCAGTATTTT
CDR3 protein: CASSQAGAGDTQYF

J gene: TRBJ1-5
V gene: TRBV6-8
clone size: large
D gene: NA
CDR3 DNA: TGTGCCAGCAGAAATCACCGGGTTCCTTTTCAGCCCCAGCATTTT
CDR3 protein: CASRNHRVPFQPQHF

J gene: TRBJ1-1
V gene: TRBV6-7
clone size: NA
D gene: NA
CDR3 DNA: TGTGCCACCTCGGGGGAGGCTGAAGCTTTCTTT
CDR3 protein: CATSGEAEAFF

J gene: TRBJ1-6
V gene: TRBV11-3
clone size: medium-sized
D gene: TRBD1
CDR3 DNA: TGTGCCAGCAGCTTACGTTTTTCGACAGGGGGCTCACCCCTCCACTTT
CDR3 protein: CASSLRFSTGGSPLHF

J gene: TRBJ2-1
V gene: TRBV19
clone size: few
D gene: NA
CDR3 DNA: TGTGCCACCCTTGACGACAATGAGCAGTTCTTC
CDR3 protein: CATLDDNEQFF

J gene: TRBJ2-2
V gene: TRBV15
clone size: NA
D gene: TRBD2
CDR3 DNA: TGTGCCACCAGCAGAGATTTGGCTAGCGGGACGACCGGGGAGCTGTTTTTT
CDR3 protein: CATSRDLASGTTGELFF

J gene: TRBJ2-2
V gene: TRBV9
clone size: few
D gene: NA
CDR3 DNA: TGTGCCAGCAGCCCCGCTCTGAACACCGGGGAGCTGTTTTTT
CDR3 protein: CASSPALNTGELFF

J gene: TRBJ2-1
V gene: TRBV11-3
clone size: few
D gene: TRBD2
CDR3 DNA: TGTGCCAGCAGCCTCCGAGCGGGGGGGCTAGGGGAGCAGTTCTTC
CDR3 protein: CASSLRAGGLGEQFF

J gene: TRBJ1-4
V gene: TRBV18
clone size: NA
D gene: TRBD1
CDR3 DNA: TGTGCCAGCTCACTCGTCCAGGGGGCCCCTAATGAAAAACTGTTTTTT
CDR3 protein: CASSLVQGAPNEKLFF

J gene: TRBJ2-7
V gene: TRBV19
clone size: large
D gene: NA
CDR3 DNA: TGTGCCAGTAGTAGTAGGTGGCAGGGTGCTGGCGAGCAGTACTTC
CDR3 protein: CASSSRWQGAGEQYF

J gene: TRBJ2-1
V gene: TRBV19
clone size: NA
D gene: TRBD2
CDR3 DNA: TGTGCCAGTAGTATGGGGGCACTAGCGGGAAGTGAGCAGTTCTTC
CDR3 protein: CASSMGALAGSEQFF

J gene: TRBJ1-5
V gene: TRBV18
clone size: once
D gene: NA
CDR3 DNA: TGTGCCAGCTCACCGACGAGGGGACAAGGAGGCAATCAGCCCCAGCATTTT
CDR3 protein: CASSPTRGQGGNQPQHF

J gene: TRBJ2-7
V gene: TRBV18
clone size: few
D gene: NA
CDR3 DNA: TGTGCCAGCTCCACGGGTAAGGACTACGAGCAGTACTTC
CDR3 protein: CASSTGKDYEQYF

J gene: TRBJ1-2
V gene: TRBV6-8
clone size: medium-sized
D gene: TRBD1
CDR3 DNA: TGTGCCAGCAGCGACAGGGTCGGCTATGGCTACACCTTC
CDR3 protein: CASSDRVGYGYTF

J gene: TRBJ1-6
V gene: TRBV9
clone size: few
D gene: TRBD1
CDR3 DNA: TGTGCCAGCAGTGTCCCGGGACAGAATTCACCCCTCCACTTT
CDR3 protein: CASSVPGQNSPLHF

J gene: TRBJ2-5
V gene: TRBV11-3
clone size: medium-sized
D gene: TRBD1
CDR3 DNA: TGTGCCAGCAGCGCCGGAAAGGACAGGGTCGGGGAGACCCAGTACTTC
CDR3 protein: CASSAGKDRVGETQYF

J gene: TRBJ1-5
V gene: TRBV19
clone size: NA
D gene: NA
CDR3 DNA: TGTGCCAGTAGTATTTGGGGGTATGGTCAGCCCCAGCATTTT
CDR3 protein: CASSIWGYGQPQHF

J gene: TRBJ2-1
V gene: TRBV7-7
clone size: few
D gene: NA
CDR3 DNA: TGTGCCAGCACCCGGGGCCCGGGAACTTTCTCCTACAATGAGCAGTTCTTC
CDR3 protein: CASTRGPGTFSYNEQFF

J gene: TRBJ1-1
V gene: TRBV6-8
clone size: NA
D gene: NA
CDR3 DNA: TGTGCCAGCAGCCGGACCGTGAACACTGAAGCTTTCTTT
CDR3 protein: CASSRTVNTEAFF

J gene: TRBJ2-1
V gene: TRBV19
clone size: NA
D gene: NA
CDR3 DNA: TGTGCCAGTATTTCCCACAATGAGCAGTTCTTC
CDR3 protein: CASISHNEQFF

J gene: TRBJ1-5
V gene: TRBV19
clone size: NA
D gene: NA
CDR3 DNA: TGTGCCAGTAGTATAGGGGGCAAAAGCAATCAGCCCCAGCATTTT
CDR3 protein: CASSIGGKSNQPQHF

J gene: TRBJ2-5
V gene: TRBV11-3
clone size: large
D gene: NA
CDR3 DNA: TGTGCCAGCAGCTTGGACGGGGGGCGCGAGGAGACCCAGTACTTC
CDR3 protein: CASSLDGGREETQYF

J gene: TRBJ1-4
V gene: TRBV9
clone size: NA
D gene: NA
CDR3 DNA: TGTGCCAGCACCCGGGATAAGGGCCGGAAACTGTTTTTT
CDR3 protein: CASTRDKGRKLFF

J gene: TRBJ1-2
V gene: TRBV9
clone size: few
D gene: TRBD1
CDR3 DNA: TGTGCCAGCAGCCGGGACAGCCTCTATGGCTACACCTTC
CDR3 protein: CASSRDSLYGYTF

J gene: TRBJ2-1
V gene: TRBV11-3
clone size: few
D gene: TRBD2
CDR3 DNA: TGTGCCAGCAGCCTACCAAGCGGGGGGGCCCACAATGAGCAGTTCTTC
CDR3 protein: CASSLPSGGAHNEQFF

J gene: TRBJ1-1
V gene: TRBV11-3
clone size: NA
D gene: TRBD1
CDR3 DNA: TGTGCCAGCAGCTGGGGGACAGGGTTCACTGAAGCTTTCTTT
CDR3 protein: CASSWGTGFTEAFF

J gene: TRBJ1-2
V gene: TRBV19
clone size: NA
D gene: NA
CDR3 DNA: TGTGCCAGTACCATCGGGGGACAAGGAGGCTACACCTTC
CDR3 protein: CASTIGGQGGYTF

J gene: TRBJ1-6
V gene: TRBV2
clone size: NA
D gene: TRBD1
CDR3 DNA: TGTGCCAGCAGAGCTCAGGGGGCGGATAATTCACCCCTCCACTTT
CDR3 protein: CASRAQGADNSPLHF

J gene: TRBJ1-5
V gene: TRBV18
clone size: few
D gene: TRBD1
CDR3 DNA: TGTGCCAGCTCACCAGGGACAGGTTACAATCAGCCCCAGCATTTT
CDR3 protein: CASSPGTGYNQPQHF

J gene: TRBJ1-5
V gene: TRBV11-3
clone size: NA
D gene: NA
CDR3 DNA: TGTGCCAGCAGCTTAGGGGGGGTGATGGGCAATCAGCCCCAGCATTTT
CDR3 protein: CASSLGGVMGNQPQHF

J gene: TRBJ2-3
V gene: TRBV19
clone size: NA
D gene: NA
CDR3 DNA: TGTGCCAGTAGTATTGAGCCTCCAGATACGCAGTATTTT
CDR3 protein: CASSIEPPDTQYF

J gene: TRBJ2-7
V gene: TRBV9
clone size: NA
D gene: NA
CDR3 DNA: TGTGCCAGCAGCGTAGAACCCCAAGACGAGCAGTACTTC
CDR3 protein: CASSVEPQDEQYF

J gene: TRBJ2-3
V gene: TRBV19
clone size: NA
D gene: TRBD1
CDR3 DNA: TGTGCCAGCTCACAGGGGGCTGCCACAGATACGCAGTATTTT
CDR3 protein: CASSQGAATDTQYF

J gene: TRBJ2-3
V gene: TRBV9
clone size: few
D gene: TRBD1
CDR3 DNA: TGTGCCAGCAGCGCGGGACAGGGGCCAGATACGCAGTATTTT
CDR3 protein: CASSAGQGPDTQYF

J gene: TRBJ2-7
V gene: TRBV4-1
clone size: large
D gene: TRBD1
CDR3 DNA: TGCGCCAGCAGCCAAGATTTCGGGACAGTCGACGAGCAGTACTTC
CDR3 protein: CASSQDFGTVDEQYF

J gene: TRBJ2-7
V gene: TRBV19
clone size: once
D gene: NA
CDR3 DNA: TGTGCCAGTAGTATACCTCCCTACGAGCAGTACTTC
CDR3 protein: CASSIPPYEQYF

J gene: TRBJ1-4
V gene: TRBV28
clone size: NA
D gene: TRBD1
CDR3 DNA: TGTGCCAGCACCCGGACAGGCACTAATGAAAAACTGTTTTTT
CDR3 protein: CASTRTGTNEKLFF

J gene: TRBJ2-2
V gene: TRBV29-1
clone size: NA
D gene: NA
CDR3 DNA: TGCAGCGTTAGTAGGGGCGGGTACGCCACCGGGGAGCTGTTTTTT
CDR3 protein: CSVSRGGYATGELFF

J gene: TRBJ2-1
V gene: TRBV11-3
clone size: medium-sized
D gene: NA
CDR3 DNA: TGTGCCAGCAGCTTCGTAGACGGGGTGTATGAGCAGTTCTTC
CDR3 protein: CASSFVDGVYEQFF

J gene: TRBJ1-2
V gene: TRBV6-8
clone size: NA
D gene: TRBD1
CDR3 DNA: TGTGCCATCAGTGTTACAGGGGGTAACTATGGCTACACCTTC
CDR3 protein: CAISVTGGNYGYTF

J gene: TRBJ1-6
V gene: TRBV9
clone size: few
D gene: NA
CDR3 DNA: TGTGCCAGCGTTGGGTTAGGGGCCCCAGATAATTCACCCCTCCACTTT
CDR3 protein: CASVGLGAPDNSPLHF

J gene: TRBJ1-1
V gene: TRBV10-3
clone size: NA
D gene: NA
CDR3 DNA: TGTGCCATCAGTGAGTGGGCAGGGCCTAACACTGAAGCTTTCTTT
CDR3 protein: CAISEWAGPNTEAFF

J gene: TRBJ2-2
V gene: TRBV6-8
clone size: medium-sized
D gene: TRBD1
CDR3 DNA: TGTGCCAGCAGTTTCATAGGACAGGGGTTGGCTGTCACCGGGGAGCTGTTTTTT
CDR3 protein: CASSFIGQGLAVTGELFF

J gene: TRBJ2-3
V gene: TRBV9
clone size: few
D gene: TRBD2
CDR3 DNA: TGTGCCAGCAGCGCGCCTAGCGGGGGGCGCACAGATACGCAGTATTTT
CDR3 protein: CASSAPSGGRTDTQYF

J gene: TRBJ2-3
V gene: TRBV19
clone size: NA
D gene: NA
CDR3 DNA: TGTGCCAGCAGCCGACAGAGCCGCACAGATACGCAGTATTTT
CDR3 protein: CASSRQSRTDTQYF

J gene: TRBJ1-1
V gene: TRBV7-2
clone size: medium-sized
D gene: NA
CDR3 DNA: TGTGCCAGCAGCAGCGACAGGAACACTGAAGCTTTCTTT
CDR3 protein: CASSSDRNTEAFF